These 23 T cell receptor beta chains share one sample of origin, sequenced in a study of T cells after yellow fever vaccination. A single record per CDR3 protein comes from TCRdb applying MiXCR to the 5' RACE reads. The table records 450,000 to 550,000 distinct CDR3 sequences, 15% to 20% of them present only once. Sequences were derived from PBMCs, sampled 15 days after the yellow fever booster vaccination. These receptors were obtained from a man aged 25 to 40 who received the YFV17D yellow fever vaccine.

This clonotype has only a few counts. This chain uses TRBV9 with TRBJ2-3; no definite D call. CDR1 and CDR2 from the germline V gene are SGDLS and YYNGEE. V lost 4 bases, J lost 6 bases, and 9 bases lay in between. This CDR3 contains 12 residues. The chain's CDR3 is CASSTYQDTQYF. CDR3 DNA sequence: TGTGCCAGCAGCACCTACCAGGATACGCAGTATTTT.

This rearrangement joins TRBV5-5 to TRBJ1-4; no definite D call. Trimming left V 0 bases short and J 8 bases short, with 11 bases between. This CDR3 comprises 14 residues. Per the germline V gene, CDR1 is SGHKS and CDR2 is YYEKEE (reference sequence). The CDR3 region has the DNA TGTGCCAGCAGCTTGGCCCTGGGTGAAGAAAAACTGTTTTTT. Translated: CASSLALGEEKLFF.

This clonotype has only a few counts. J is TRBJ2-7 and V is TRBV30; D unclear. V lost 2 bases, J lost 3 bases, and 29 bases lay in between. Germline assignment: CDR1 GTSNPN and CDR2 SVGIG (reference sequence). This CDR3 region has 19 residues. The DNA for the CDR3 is TGTGCCTGGAGTATCCCCCTGGGTAGCTCCATGGCCCCCCGCTACGAGCAGTACTTC. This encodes CAWSIPLGSSMAPRYEQYF.

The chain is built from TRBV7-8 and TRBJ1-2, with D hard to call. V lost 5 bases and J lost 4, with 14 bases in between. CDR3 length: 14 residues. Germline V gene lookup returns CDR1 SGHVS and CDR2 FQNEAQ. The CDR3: CASSLGSESYGYTF. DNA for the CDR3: TGTGCCAGCAGCCTGGGGTCGGAGAGCTATGGCTACACCTTC.

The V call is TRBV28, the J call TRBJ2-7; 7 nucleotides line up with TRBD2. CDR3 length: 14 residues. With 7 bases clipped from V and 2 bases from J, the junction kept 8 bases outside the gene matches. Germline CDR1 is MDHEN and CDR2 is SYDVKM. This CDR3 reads CASNPGGTTYEQYF. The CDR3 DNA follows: TGTGCCAGCAACCCCGGGGGGACCACCTACGAGCAGTACTTC.

The CDR3 nucleotides are TGTGCCAGCAGCCATTCTTTCGGGGAGGCGTATGGCTACACCTTC. This codes for CASSHSFGEAYGYTF. J is TRBJ1-2 and V is TRBV3-1; D gene unclear. V was trimmed by 3 bases and J by 5 bases, leaving 16 bases between them. There are 15 residues in the CDR3. CDR1 and CDR2 (germline): LGHDT, YNNKEL (reference sequence). Complete variable domain (other parts from reference TRBV3-1 and TRBJ1-2): DTAVSQTPKYLVTQMGNDKSIKCEQNLGHDTMYWYKQDSKKFLKIMFSYNNKELIINETVPNRFSPKSPDKAHLNLHINSLELGDSAVYFCASSHSFGEAYGYTFGSGTRLTVV.

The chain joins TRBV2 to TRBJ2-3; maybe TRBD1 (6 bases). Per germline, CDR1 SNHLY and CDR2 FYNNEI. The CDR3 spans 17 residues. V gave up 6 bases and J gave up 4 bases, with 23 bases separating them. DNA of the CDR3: TGTGCCAGCAGACGAGGCACCGGGACATGGGATGCAGATACGCAGTATTTT. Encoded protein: CASRRGTGTWDADTQYF.

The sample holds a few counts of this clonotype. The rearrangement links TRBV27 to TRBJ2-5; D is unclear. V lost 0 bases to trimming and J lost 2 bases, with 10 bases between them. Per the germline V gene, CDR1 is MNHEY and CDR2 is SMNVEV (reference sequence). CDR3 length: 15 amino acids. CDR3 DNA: TGTGCCAGCAGTTTATCGACACAGTGGCAAGAGACCCAGTACTTC. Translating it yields CASSLSTQWQETQYF.

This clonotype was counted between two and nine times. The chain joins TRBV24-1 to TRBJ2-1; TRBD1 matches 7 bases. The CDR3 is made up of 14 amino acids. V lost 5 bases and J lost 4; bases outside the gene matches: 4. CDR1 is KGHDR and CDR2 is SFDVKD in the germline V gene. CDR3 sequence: CATSGGTVYNEQFF. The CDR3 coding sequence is TGTGCCACCAGTGGGGGGACAGTATACAATGAGCAGTTCTTC.

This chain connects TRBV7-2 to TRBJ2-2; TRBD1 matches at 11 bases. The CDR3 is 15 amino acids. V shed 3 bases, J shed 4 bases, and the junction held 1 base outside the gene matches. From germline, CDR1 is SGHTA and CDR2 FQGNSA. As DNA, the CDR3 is TGTGCCAGCAGCTTGGACAGGGGGCCCACCGGGGAGCTGTTTTTT. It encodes CASSLDRGPTGELFF.

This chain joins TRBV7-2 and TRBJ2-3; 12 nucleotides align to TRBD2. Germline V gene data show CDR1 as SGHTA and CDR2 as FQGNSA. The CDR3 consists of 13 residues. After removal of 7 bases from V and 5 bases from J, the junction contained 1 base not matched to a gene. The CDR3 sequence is CASKGLAGDTQYF. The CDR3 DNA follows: TGTGCCAGCAAGGGACTAGCGGGAGATACGCAGTATTTT. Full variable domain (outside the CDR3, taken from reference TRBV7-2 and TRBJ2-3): GAGVSQSPSNKVTEKGKDVELRCDPISGHTALYWYRQSLGQGLEFLIYFQGNSAPDKSGLPSDRFSAERTGGSVSTLTIQRTQQEDSAVYLCASKGLAGDTQYFGPGTRLTVL.

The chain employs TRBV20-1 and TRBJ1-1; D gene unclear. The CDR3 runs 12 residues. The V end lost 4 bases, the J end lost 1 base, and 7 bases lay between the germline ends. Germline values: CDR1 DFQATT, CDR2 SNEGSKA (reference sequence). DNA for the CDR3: TGCAGTGCTAAGGACTGGAACACTGAAGCTTTCTTT. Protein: CSAKDWNTEAFF.

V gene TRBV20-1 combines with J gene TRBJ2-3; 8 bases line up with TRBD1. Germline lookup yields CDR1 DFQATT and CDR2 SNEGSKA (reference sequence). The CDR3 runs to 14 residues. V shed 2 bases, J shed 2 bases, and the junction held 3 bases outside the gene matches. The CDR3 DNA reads TGCAGTGCTAGACGACAGGGGAACACAGATACGCAGTATTTT. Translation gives CSARRQGNTDTQYF.

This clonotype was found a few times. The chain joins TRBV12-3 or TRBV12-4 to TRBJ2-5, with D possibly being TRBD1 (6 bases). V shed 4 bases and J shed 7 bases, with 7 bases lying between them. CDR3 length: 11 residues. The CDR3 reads CASSSQGTQYF. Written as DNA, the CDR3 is TGTGCCAGCAGTTCACAGGGGACCCAGTACTTC.

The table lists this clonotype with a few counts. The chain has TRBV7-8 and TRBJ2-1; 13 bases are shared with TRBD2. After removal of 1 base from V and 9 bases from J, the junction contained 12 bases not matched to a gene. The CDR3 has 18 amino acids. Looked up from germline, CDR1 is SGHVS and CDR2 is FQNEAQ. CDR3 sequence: CASSLVGTSGNPVSEQFF. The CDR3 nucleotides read TGTGCCAGCAGCTTAGTCGGGACTAGCGGGAATCCCGTCTCTGAGCAGTTCTTC.

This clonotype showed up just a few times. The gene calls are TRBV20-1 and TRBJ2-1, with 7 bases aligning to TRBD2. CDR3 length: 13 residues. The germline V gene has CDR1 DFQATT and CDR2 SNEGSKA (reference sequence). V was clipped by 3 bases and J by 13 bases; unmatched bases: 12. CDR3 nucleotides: TGCAGTGCTAGGGAGACTAGCAATGGTCCTCAGTTCTTC. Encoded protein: CSARETSNGPQFF.

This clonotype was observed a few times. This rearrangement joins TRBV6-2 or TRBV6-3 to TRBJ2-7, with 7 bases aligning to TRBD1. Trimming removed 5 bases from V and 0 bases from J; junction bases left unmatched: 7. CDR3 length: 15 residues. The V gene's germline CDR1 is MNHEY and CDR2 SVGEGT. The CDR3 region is CASSRRGQSSYEQYF. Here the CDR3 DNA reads TGTGCCAGCAGTCGCCGGGGACAGAGCTCCTACGAGCAGTACTTC.

CDR3 sequence: CASSSLRSHYNEQFF. The CDR3 DNA is TGTGCCAGCAGCTCCCTGCGGAGTCACTACAATGAGCAGTTCTTC. This rearrangement joins TRBV7-9 to TRBJ2-1; D not certain. V lost 4 bases and J lost 3, with 13 bases in between. The CDR3 is 15 residues long. CDR1 and CDR2 from the germline V gene are SEHNR and FQNEAQ (reference sequence). The whole variable domain, remainder taken from reference TRBV7-9 and TRBJ2-1, is DTGVSQNPRHKITKRGQNVTFRCDPISEHNRLYWYRQTLGQGPEFLTYFQNEAQLEKSRLLSDRFSAERPKGSFSTLEIQRTEQGDSAMYLCASSSLRSHYNEQFFGPGTRLTVL.

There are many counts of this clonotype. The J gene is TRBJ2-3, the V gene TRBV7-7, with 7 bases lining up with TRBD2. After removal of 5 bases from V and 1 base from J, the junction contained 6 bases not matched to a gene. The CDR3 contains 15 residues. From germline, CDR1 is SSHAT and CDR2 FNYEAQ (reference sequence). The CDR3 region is CASSLSAGRTDTQYF. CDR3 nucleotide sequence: TGTGCCAGCAGCCTTTCAGCGGGACGCACAGATACGCAGTATTTT.

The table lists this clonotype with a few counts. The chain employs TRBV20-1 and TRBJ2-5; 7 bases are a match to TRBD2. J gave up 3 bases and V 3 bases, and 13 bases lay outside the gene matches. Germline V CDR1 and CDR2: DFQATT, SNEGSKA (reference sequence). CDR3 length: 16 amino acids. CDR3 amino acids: CSASNLMAGDKETQYF. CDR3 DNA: TGCAGTGCTAGTAATTTGATGGCGGGGGATAAAGAGACCCAGTACTTC.

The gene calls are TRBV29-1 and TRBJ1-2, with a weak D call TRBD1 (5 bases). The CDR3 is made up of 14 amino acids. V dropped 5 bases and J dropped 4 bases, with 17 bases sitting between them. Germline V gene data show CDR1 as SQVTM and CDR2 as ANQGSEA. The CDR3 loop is CSVSRDGGSYGYTF. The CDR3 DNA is TGCAGCGTTTCACGGGACGGAGGATCCTATGGCTACACCTTC.

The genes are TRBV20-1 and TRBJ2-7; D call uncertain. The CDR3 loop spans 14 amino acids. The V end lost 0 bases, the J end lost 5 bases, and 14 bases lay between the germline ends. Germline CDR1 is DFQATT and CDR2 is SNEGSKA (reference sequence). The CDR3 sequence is CSARDGRVPNEQYF. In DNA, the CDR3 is TGCAGTGCTAGAGATGGTAGAGTTCCCAACGAGCAGTACTTC.

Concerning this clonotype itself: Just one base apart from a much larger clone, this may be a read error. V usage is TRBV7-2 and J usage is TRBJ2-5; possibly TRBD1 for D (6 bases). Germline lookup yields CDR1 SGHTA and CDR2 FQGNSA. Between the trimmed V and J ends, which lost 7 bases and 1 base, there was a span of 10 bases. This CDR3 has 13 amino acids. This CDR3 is CASNRDTQETQYF. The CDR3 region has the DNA TGTGCCAGCAACCGGGACACCCAAGAGACCCAGTACTTC.